This TCR beta chain was recorded in a study of T-cell reconstitution after alpha-beta-depleted transplantation in children. Trimming removed 2 bases at V and 4 bases at J, with 13 bases between. This CDR3 contains 15 residues. The germline V gene has CDR1 SGHAT and CDR2 FQNNGV. Unique molecular identifiers were built into the TCRbeta library. From the PCR reads, TCRdb called clonotypes with MiXCR, one entry per CDR3 protein. The sample yields some 500,000 distinct CDR3 sequences, approximately 32% seen once. This chain connects TRBV11-2 to TRBJ2-3; possibly TRBD1 for D (6 bases). The receptor was derived from a human donor who donated a stem cell graft to a child with aplastic anemia. This specimen was PBMCs from the stem cell graft donor, taken from the stem cell graft. CDR3 in amino acids: CASSLSIRGADTQYF. CDR3 DNA: TGTGCCAGCAGCTTATCGATCAGGGGCGCAGATACGCAGTATTTT.